The 32 T cell receptor beta chains below all came from one sample that was sequenced in a study of T cells in Graves' hyperthyroidism and ophthalmopathy. The investigators amplified TCR beta CDR3 regions from RNA transcripts. Primed by the HTBI set, a first-round RT-PCR was run on the TCR CDR3. From the multiplex PCR reads, TCRdb called clonotypes with MiXCR, one entry per CDR3 protein. Counted here are roughly 400,000 distinct CDR3 sequences, around 14% occurring once; the ten biggest clones make up around a quarter. The specimen sequenced was blood. These receptors all stem from a woman aged 18-30 years with Graves' hyperthyroidism that later progressed to Graves' ophthalmopathy.

This clonotype has at least ten counts. The chain uses TRBV12-3 or TRBV12-4 and TRBJ2-5; 9 nucleotides match TRBD1. Trimming took 7 bases from V and 5 from J; bases not matched to a gene: 5. The CDR3 is 13 residues long. In nucleotides, the CDR3 is TGTGCCAGCACACTGACAGGGGGGGAGACCCAGTACTTC. Residues: CASTLTGGETQYF.

This clonotype was seen at least ten times. The rearrangement links TRBV20-1 to TRBJ2-3, with TRBD2 identical over 7 bases. J was trimmed by 3 bases and V by 1 base; bases with no gene match: 7. This CDR3 spans 15 amino acids. The germline V gene has CDR1 DFQATT and CDR2 SNEGSKA (reference sequence). The CDR3, as DNA: TGCAGTGCTAGAGGCTGGCGGGAGTCGACAGATACGCAGTATTTT. Protein: CSARGWRESTDTQYF.

This clonotype was seen ten or more times. DNA for the CDR3: TGTGCCAGCAGTGATTCCGGGACCCACAATGAGCAGTTCTTC. Translation: CASSDSGTHNEQFF. The chain couples TRBV2 to TRBJ2-1, with D perhaps TRBD1 or TRBD2 (5 bases each). The CDR3 has 14 residues. V lost 3 bases, J lost 5 bases, and 11 bases lay in between. Germline V lookup: CDR1 SNHLY, CDR2 FYNNEI.

In its sample, this clonotype was seen a few times. The rearrangement joins TRBV29-1 to TRBJ1-3; D call uncertain. The CDR3 sequence is 14 residues long. Germline loops: CDR1 SQVTM, CDR2 ANQGSEA. The ends were cut back, 6 bases at V and 1 base at J, with 13 bases in the middle. DNA for the CDR3: TGCAGCGTAGCTCGGGAGGAATCTGGAAACACCATATATTTT. It is translated as CSVAREESGNTIYF.

This sequence joins TRBV29-1 and TRBJ2-1, with TRBD2 identical over 9 bases. Trimming removed 6 bases from V and 7 bases from J; junction bases left unmatched: 7. The CDR3 loop spans 13 amino acids. Germline CDR1 is SQVTM and CDR2 is ANQGSEA. The CDR3 loop is CSVGASGMNEQFF. CDR3 DNA sequence: TGCAGCGTGGGGGCTAGCGGGATGAATGAGCAGTTCTTC.

The V gene is TRBV9, the J gene TRBJ2-1, with 7 bases identical to TRBD2. V dropped 0 bases and J dropped 7; count of bases not matched to a gene: 4. Germline CDR1 is SGDLS and CDR2 is YYNGEE. This CDR3 region has 14 residues. The CDR3 nucleotides are TGTGCCAGCAGCGTAGGGTGGGGAGGGAATGAGCAGTTCTTC. Protein sequence: CASSVGWGGNEQFF.

This clonotype has only a few counts. The chain is built from TRBV7-2 and TRBJ2-1, with D tentatively TRBD2 (6 bases). The CDR3 has 16 amino acids. CDR1 and CDR2 from the germline V gene are SGHTA and FQGNSA. V dropped 2 bases and J dropped 8 bases, with 19 bases sitting between them. The CDR3 is CASSLRGGSWLDEQFF. DNA for the CDR3: TGTGCCAGCAGCTTACGTGGGGGGAGCTGGTTGGATGAGCAGTTCTTC.

This clonotype was counted at least ten times. This rearrangement joins TRBV6-1 to TRBJ2-1; 9 bases are a match to TRBD2. The germline gives CDR1 MNHNS, CDR2 SASEGT. The trim removed 6 bases at V and 5 bases at J, leaving 5 bases unmatched. The CDR3 totals 14 residues. CDR3 sequence (DNA): TGTGCCAGCAGCTCGGGACTAGCTCACAATGAGCAGTTCTTC. Translated, it gives CASSSGLAHNEQFF.

This clonotype was observed many times. The CDR3 coding sequence is TGTGCCAGCAGTTATGGTGGGGTTTACAATGAGCAGTTCTTC. Amino acids: CASSYGGVYNEQFF. The chain uses TRBV6-2 or TRBV6-3 and TRBJ2-1; D remains ambiguous. In germline, CDR1 is MNHEY, CDR2 SVGEGT. This CDR3 has 14 amino acids. V was shortened by 3 bases and J by 4 bases, with 10 bases between the two germline ends.

CDR3: CSASLGGGSTGELFF. CDR3 sequence (DNA): TGCAGTGCTAGCCTGGGGGGGGGGTCGACCGGGGAGCTGTTTTTT. This chain links TRBV20-1 with TRBJ2-2; 7 bases are shared with TRBD2. CDR3 length: 15 residues. The ends lost 3 bases at V and 5 bases at J; junction bases unmatched: 9. In germline, CDR1 is DFQATT, CDR2 SNEGSKA (reference sequence).

This clonotype appeared many times. The gene calls are TRBV6-1 and TRBJ2-5; D is possibly TRBD1 (5 bases). Trimming removed 4 bases from V and 6 bases from J, with 18 bases in between. Germline CDR1 MNHNS, CDR2 SASEGT. This CDR3 contains 15 residues. Written as DNA, the CDR3 is TGTGCCAGCAGTGTGACGGGCAGGGAAGGGAAGACCCAGTACTTC. Translated: CASSVTGREGKTQYF.

CDR3 residues: CASSPGGREFEQFF. DNA of the CDR3: TGTGCCAGCAGCCCCGGCGGGCGGGAGTTTGAGCAGTTCTTC. The genes are TRBV6-2 or TRBV6-3 and TRBJ2-1; 7 positions agree with TRBD2. J gave up 9 bases and V 6 bases, and 11 bases lay outside the gene matches. This CDR3 has 14 residues. Germline V gene sequence: CDR1 MNHEY, CDR2 SVGEGT.

This clonotype appeared many times. The chain joins TRBV27 to TRBJ2-7; 9 nucleotides match TRBD2. The V gene's germline CDR1 is MNHEY and CDR2 SMNVEV (reference sequence). Trimming took 2 bases from V and 5 from J; bases not matched to a gene: 10. The CDR3 is 16 residues long. The CDR3 nucleotides read TGTGCCAGCAGTTTAAATGGAGCGGGAGGAAGAAACGAGCAGTACTTC. Translated: CASSLNGAGGRNEQYF.

This clonotype was counted a few times. The chain links TRBV19 to TRBJ2-3, with TRBD1 matching over 9 bases. The germline V gene encodes CDR1 LNHDA and CDR2 SQIVND (reference sequence). CDR3 size: 16 residues. V was pared by 4 bases and J by 7 bases, with 12 bases of the junction left unmatched. CDR3 bases: TGTGCCAGTAGTAACCCCGGGACAGGGATTTCCTATACGCAGTATTTT. The encoded protein is CASSNPGTGISYTQYF.

As for this clonotype: This may stem from a read error, because a much larger clone lies one nucleotide away. The chain combines TRBV3-1 with TRBJ2-2; TRBD2 aligns across 10 bases. The CDR3 loop spans 18 amino acids. Germline V gene data show CDR1 as LGHDT and CDR2 as YNNKEL (reference sequence). CDR3 residues: CASSQEWTSGANTRELFF. CDR3 nucleotides: TGTGCCAGCAGCCAAGAGTGGACTAGCGGAGCGAACACCCGGGAGCTGTTTTTT.

This clonotype was seen more than once but under ten times. The rearrangement joins TRBV29-1 to TRBJ2-5; D gene uncertain. CDR1 and CDR2 (germline): SQVTM, ANQGSEA. Trimming took off 1 base at V and 2 bases at J, with 11 bases between the two ends. CDR3 length: 14 residues. CDR3 sequence: CSVEVVAEQETQYF. In DNA, the CDR3 is TGCAGCGTTGAAGTGGTGGCAGAACAAGAGACCCAGTACTTC.

This clonotype was seen repeatedly, ten times or more. The chain carries TRBV2 and TRBJ1-5; D is unresolved. Germline V gives CDR1 SNHLY, CDR2 FYNNEI. The CDR3 sequence is 14 residues long. Trimming cost V 5 bases and J 3 bases, with 11 bases left between them. This CDR3 reads CASSYQASNQPQHF. In DNA form, the CDR3 reads TGTGCCAGCAGTTATCAGGCCTCCAATCAGCCCCAGCATTTT. Supplemented by reference TRBV2 and TRBJ1-5, the full variable domain reads EPEVTQTPSHQVTQMGQEVILRCVPISNHLYFYWYRQILGQKVEFLVSFYNNEISEKSEIFDDQFSVERPDGSNFTLKIRSTKLEDSAMYFCASSYQASNQPQHFGDGTRLSIL.

Only a few counts were recorded for this clonotype. V gene TRBV2 combines with J gene TRBJ2-3, with TRBD2 identical over 7 bases. The germline V gene has CDR1 SNHLY and CDR2 FYNNEI. With 6 bases clipped from V and 2 bases from J, the junction kept 14 bases outside the gene matches. The CDR3 is 17 amino acids. CDR3 region: CASRETWGGSVTDTQYF. The CDR3 DNA reads TGTGCCAGCAGGGAAACCTGGGGGGGGTCGGTCACAGATACGCAGTATTTT.

This clonotype has ten or more counts. This rearrangement joins TRBV28 to TRBJ2-5, with TRBD2 identical over 7 bases. The V gene's germline CDR1 is MDHEN and CDR2 SYDVKM. The CDR3 runs to 15 residues. The V gene end was trimmed by 3 bases and the J gene end by 3 bases; junction bases not matched to a gene: 7. The CDR3 protein is CASSFWASGKETQYF. The CDR3 coding sequence is TGTGCCAGCAGTTTTTGGGCTAGCGGAAAAGAGACCCAGTACTTC.

The V call is TRBV2, the J call TRBJ1-6; D call uncertain. CDR3 size: 13 residues. V was shortened by 7 bases and J by 10 bases, with 14 bases between the two germline ends. Germline lookup yields CDR1 SNHLY and CDR2 FYNNEI. The CDR3 protein is CASTGPGGSPLHF. In nucleotides, the CDR3 is TGTGCCAGCACTGGCCCAGGTGGGTCACCCCTCCACTTT. The full variable domain, completed using reference TRBV2 and TRBJ1-6, is EPEVTQTPSHQVTQMGQEVILRCVPISNHLYFYWYRQILGQKVEFLVSFYNNEISEKSEIFDDQFSVERPDGSNFTLKIRSTKLEDSAMYFCASTGPGGSPLHFGNGTRLTVT.

This clonotype showed up many times. The chain joins TRBV5-6 to TRBJ2-1; tentatively, D is TRBD1 (5 bases). Germline V gene lookup returns CDR1 SGHDT and CDR2 YYEEEE. This CDR3 is built from 14 residues. V dropped 2 bases and J dropped 4 bases, with 10 bases sitting between them. The CDR3 DNA reads as TGTGCCAGCAGCTTATTCAGGGAATACAATGAGCAGTTCTTC. This sequence encodes CASSLFREYNEQFF.

This clonotype was recorded only once. V usage is TRBV27 and J usage is TRBJ2-1, with D possibly matching TRBD2 (5 bases). Trimming took off 3 bases at V and 4 bases at J, with 10 bases between the two ends. From germline, CDR1 is MNHEY and CDR2 SMNVEV (reference sequence). The CDR3 extends over 14 amino acids. CDR3 bases: TGTGCCAGCAGTTTGATAGGCGGGTACAATGAGCAGTTCTTC. Protein: CASSLIGGYNEQFF.

The chain links TRBV27 to TRBJ2-7; 7 nucleotides agree with TRBD1. CDR1 and CDR2 (germline): MNHEY, SMNVEV (reference sequence). Trimming removed 8 bases from V and 4 bases from J; junction bases left unmatched: 14. CDR3 size: 15 residues. CDR3 in DNA: TGTGCCAGCCAGTTCCAACCGGGACAGTTTTACGAGCAGTACTTC. It yields the protein CASQFQPGQFYEQYF.

This clonotype appeared many times. J is TRBJ2-2 and V is TRBV11-2; D perhaps matches TRBD1 (5 bases). Germline CDR1 and CDR2: SGHAT and FQNNGV. The CDR3 covers 19 residues. V lost 4 bases and J 0 bases, leaving 21 bases between the germline ends. CDR3 residues: CASSSLSYVGAPNTGELFF. CDR3 in DNA: TGTGCCAGCAGCTCGCTTTCATATGTAGGGGCTCCGAACACCGGGGAGCTGTTTTTT.

This clonotype was detected many times. This sequence joins TRBV11-2 and TRBJ2-7; 9 bases fit TRBD2. The V segment lost 4 bases and the J segment 4 bases; nucleotides outside the gene matches: 5. The CDR3 sequence is 14 residues long. Germline V gene sequence: CDR1 SGHAT, CDR2 FQNNGV. The chain's CDR3 is CASSSVSGSYEQYF. CDR3 sequence (DNA): TGTGCCAGCAGCTCGGTTAGCGGGAGTTACGAGCAGTACTTC. The full variable domain, with the rest looked up from reference TRBV11-2 and TRBJ2-7, is EAGVAQSPRYKIIEKRQSVAFWCNPISGHATLYWYQQILGQGPKLLIQFQNNGVVDDSQLPKDRFSAERLKGVDSTLKIQPAKLEDSAVYLCASSSVSGSYEQYFGPGTRLTVT.

The chain combines TRBV29-1 with TRBJ2-1; tentatively, D is TRBD2 (5 bases). Germline V lookup: CDR1 SQVTM, CDR2 ANQGSEA. The CDR3 sequence is 14 residues long. The V and J ends lost 4 bases and 6 bases respectively, with 16 bases between them. The CDR3 coding sequence is TGCAGCGTTGTGGAGGCTGGCCCTTCCAATGAGCAGTTCTTC. It translates to CSVVEAGPSNEQFF.

This clonotype was observed a few times. The V gene is TRBV19, the J gene TRBJ2-1; 11 nucleotides line up with TRBD1. This CDR3 has 16 amino acids. In germline, CDR1 is LNHDA, CDR2 SQIVND (reference sequence). Unmatched junction bases numbered 4, after V lost 3 bases and J lost 3 bases. CDR3 DNA sequence: TGTGCCAGTAGTATGGATGGGACAGGGGGCTACAATGAGCAGTTCTTC. This translates into CASSMDGTGGYNEQFF. Looking up the rest from reference TRBV19 and TRBJ2-1 gives the full variable domain: DGGITQSPKYLFRKEGQNVTLSCEQNLNHDAMYWYRQDPGQGLRLIYYSQIVNDFQKGDIAEGYSVSREKKESFPLTVTSAQKNPTAFYLCASSMDGTGGYNEQFFGPGTRLTVL.

The rearrangement links TRBV30 to TRBJ1-1; D gene uncertain. Germline-derived CDR1 and CDR2 are GTSNPN and SVGIG (reference sequence). This CDR3 spans 17 amino acids. V was trimmed by 0 bases and J by 4 bases, leaving 21 bases between them. In nucleotides, the CDR3 is TGTGCCTGGAGTGTAAATACGGCGGGCCCCGGGAGCACTGAAGCTTTCTTT. Protein product: CAWSVNTAGPGSTEAFF. Full variable domain (outside the CDR3, taken from reference TRBV30 and TRBJ1-1): SQTIHQWPATLVQPVGSPLSLECTVEGTSNPNLYWYRQAAGRGLQLLFYSVGIGQISSEVPQNLSASRPQDRQFILSSKKLLLSDSGFYLCAWSVNTAGPGSTEAFFGQGTRLTVV.

This clonotype was seen ten or more times. The chain is built from TRBV20-1 and TRBJ2-1; D gene ambiguous. The CDR3 covers 12 residues. Germline CDR1 reads DFQATT; CDR2 reads SNEGSKA (reference sequence). Trimming cost V 3 bases and J 3 bases, with 6 bases left between them. DNA for the CDR3: TGCAGTGCTAGTCCCCTCTACAATGAGCAGTTCTTC. Translating gives CSASPLYNEQFF.

This clonotype was seen a handful of times. CDR3 amino acids: CATSGGPSRGGELFF. As DNA, the CDR3 is TGTGCCACCAGCGGGGGGCCCAGTAGAGGCGGGGAGCTGTTTTTT. The chain recombines TRBV24-1 with TRBJ2-2; possible D gene TRBD2, 7 bases. Deletions cut 7 bases from V and 7 bases from J, with 18 bases between. The CDR3 contains 15 residues. Germline V gives CDR1 KGHDR, CDR2 SFDVKD.

This clonotype was seen many times. This chain uses TRBV2 with TRBJ2-2; 13 positions agree with TRBD2. This CDR3 has 15 residues. J gave up 4 bases and V 6 bases, and 2 bases lay outside the gene matches. The germline V gene encodes CDR1 SNHLY and CDR2 FYNNEI. DNA of the CDR3: TGTGCCAGCAGAGGACTAGCGGGAGCCACCGGGGAGCTGTTTTTT. Translated, it gives CASRGLAGATGELFF.

There are many counts of this clonotype. V usage is TRBV3-1 and J usage is TRBJ1-1, with 9 bases matching TRBD1. Germline loops: CDR1 LGHDT, CDR2 YNNKEL (reference sequence). The junction had 6 bases not matched to a gene; V was cut back by 5 bases and J by 5 bases. The CDR3 has 14 residues. The CDR3, as DNA: TGTGCCAGCAGCGGCGGGACAGGGAGGACTGAAGCTTTCTTT. Protein: CASSGGTGRTEAFF.